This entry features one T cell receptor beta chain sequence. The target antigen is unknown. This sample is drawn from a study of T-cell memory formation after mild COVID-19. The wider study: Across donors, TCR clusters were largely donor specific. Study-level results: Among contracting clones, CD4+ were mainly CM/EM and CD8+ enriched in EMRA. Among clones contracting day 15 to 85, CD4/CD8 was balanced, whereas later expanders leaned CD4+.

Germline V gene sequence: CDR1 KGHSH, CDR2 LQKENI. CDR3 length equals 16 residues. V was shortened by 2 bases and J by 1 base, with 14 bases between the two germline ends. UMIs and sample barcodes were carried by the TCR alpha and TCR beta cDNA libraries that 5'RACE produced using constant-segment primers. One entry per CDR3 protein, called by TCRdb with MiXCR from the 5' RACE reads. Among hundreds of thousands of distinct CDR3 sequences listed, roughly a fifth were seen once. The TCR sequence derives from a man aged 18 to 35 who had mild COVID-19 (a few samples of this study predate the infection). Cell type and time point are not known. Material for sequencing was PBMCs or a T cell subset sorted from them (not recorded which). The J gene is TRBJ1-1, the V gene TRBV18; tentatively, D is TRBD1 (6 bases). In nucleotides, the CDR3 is TGTGCCAGCTCACCAAGAGACAGGACCTCGAACACTGAAGCTTTCTTT. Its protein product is CASSPRDRTSNTEAFF.